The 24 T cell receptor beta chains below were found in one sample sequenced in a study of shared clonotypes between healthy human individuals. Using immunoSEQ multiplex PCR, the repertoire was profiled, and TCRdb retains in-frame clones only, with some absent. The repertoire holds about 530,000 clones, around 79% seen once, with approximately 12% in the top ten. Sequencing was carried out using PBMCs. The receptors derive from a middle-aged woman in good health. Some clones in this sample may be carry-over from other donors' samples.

CDR3 DNA: TGTGCCAGCACCCGAGTGGGCGGGACCTCCTACGAGCAGTACTTC. This translates into CASTRVGGTSYEQYF. The V call is TRBV5-4, the J call TRBJ2-7; the D gene is possibly TRBD2 (6 bases). The V end was cut by 6 bases, the J end by 0 bases, with 16 bases between. Germline loops: CDR1 SGHNT, CDR2 YYREEE (reference sequence). The CDR3 has 15 residues. Based on the CDR3 plus reference TRBV5-4 and TRBJ2-7, the full variable domain is ETGVTQSPTHLIKTRGQQVTLRCSSQSGHNTVSWYQQALGQGPQFIFQYYREEENGRGNFPPRFSGLQFPNYSSELNVNALELDDSALYLCASTRVGGTSYEQYFGPGTRLTVT.

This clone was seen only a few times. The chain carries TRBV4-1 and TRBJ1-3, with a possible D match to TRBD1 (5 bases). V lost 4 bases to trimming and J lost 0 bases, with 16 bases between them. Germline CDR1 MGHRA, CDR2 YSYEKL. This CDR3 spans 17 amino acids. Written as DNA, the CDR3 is TGCGCCAGCAGCCGTCAGGGTCTAGTACTCTCTGGAAACACCATATATTTT. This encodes CASSRQGLVLSGNTIYF.

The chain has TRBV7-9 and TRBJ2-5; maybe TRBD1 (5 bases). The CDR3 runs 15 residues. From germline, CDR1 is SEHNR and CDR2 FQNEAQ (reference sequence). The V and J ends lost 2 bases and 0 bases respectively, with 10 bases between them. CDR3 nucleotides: TGTGCCAGCAGCTTAAAAGGGGCAGACCAAGAGACCCAGTACTTC. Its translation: CASSLKGADQETQYF.

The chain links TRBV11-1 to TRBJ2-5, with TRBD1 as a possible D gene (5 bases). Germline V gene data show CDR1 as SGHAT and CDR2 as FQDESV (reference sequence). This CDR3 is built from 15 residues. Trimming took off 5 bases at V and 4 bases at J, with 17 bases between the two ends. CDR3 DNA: TGTGCCAGCAGCCCTCCAGGGTTTTTAGGAGAGACCCAGTACTTC. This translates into CASSPPGFLGETQYF.

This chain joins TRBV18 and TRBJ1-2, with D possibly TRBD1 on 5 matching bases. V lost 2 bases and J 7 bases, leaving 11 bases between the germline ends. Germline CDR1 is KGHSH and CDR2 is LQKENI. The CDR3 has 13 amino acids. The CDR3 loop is CASSPWDRIGYTF. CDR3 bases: TGTGCCAGCTCACCATGGGACCGAATTGGCTACACCTTC.

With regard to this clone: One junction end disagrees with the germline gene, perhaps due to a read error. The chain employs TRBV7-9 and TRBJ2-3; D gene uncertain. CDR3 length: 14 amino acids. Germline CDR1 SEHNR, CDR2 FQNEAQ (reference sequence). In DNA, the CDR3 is TGTGCCAACAGCCCCCGTGATAGCACAGATACGCAGTATTTT. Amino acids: CANSPRDSTDTQYF.

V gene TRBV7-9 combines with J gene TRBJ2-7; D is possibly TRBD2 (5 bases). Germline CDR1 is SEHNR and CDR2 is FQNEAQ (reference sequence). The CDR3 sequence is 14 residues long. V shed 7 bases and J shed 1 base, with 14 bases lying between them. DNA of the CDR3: TGTGCCAGCACTCCGGGAACTAGGTCCTACGAGCAGTACTTC. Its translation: CASTPGTRSYEQYF.

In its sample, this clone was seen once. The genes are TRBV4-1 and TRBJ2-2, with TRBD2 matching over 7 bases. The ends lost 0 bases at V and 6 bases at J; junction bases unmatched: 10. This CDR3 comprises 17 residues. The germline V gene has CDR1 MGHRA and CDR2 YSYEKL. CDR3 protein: CASSQDLGLADSGELFF. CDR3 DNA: TGCGCCAGCAGCCAAGATCTCGGGCTAGCGGATTCCGGGGAGCTGTTTTTT.

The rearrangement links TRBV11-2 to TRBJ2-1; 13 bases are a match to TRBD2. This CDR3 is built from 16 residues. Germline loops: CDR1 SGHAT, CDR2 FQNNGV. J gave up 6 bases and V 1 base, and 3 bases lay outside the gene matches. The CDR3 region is CASSLVGTSGVNEQFF. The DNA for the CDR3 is TGTGCCAGCAGCTTAGTAGGGACTAGCGGGGTCAATGAGCAGTTCTTC.

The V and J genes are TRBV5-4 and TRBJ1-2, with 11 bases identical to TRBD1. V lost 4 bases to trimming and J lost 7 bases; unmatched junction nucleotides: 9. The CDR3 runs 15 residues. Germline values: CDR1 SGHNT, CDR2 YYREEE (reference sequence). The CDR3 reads CASSPRTGGVIGYTF. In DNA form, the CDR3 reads TGTGCCAGCAGCCCCCGGACAGGGGGCGTTATTGGCTACACCTTC. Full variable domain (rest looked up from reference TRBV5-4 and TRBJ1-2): ETGVTQSPTHLIKTRGQQVTLRCSSQSGHNTVSWYQQALGQGPQFIFQYYREEENGRGNFPPRFSGLQFPNYSSELNVNALELDDSALYLCASSPRTGGVIGYTFGSGTRLTVV.

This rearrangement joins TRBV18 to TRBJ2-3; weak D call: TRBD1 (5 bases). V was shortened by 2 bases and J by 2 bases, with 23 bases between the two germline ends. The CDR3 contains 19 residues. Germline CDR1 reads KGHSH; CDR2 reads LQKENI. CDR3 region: CASSPRFIGVRSDTDTQYF. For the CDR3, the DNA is TGTGCCAGCTCACCAAGATTCATAGGGGTAAGGAGCGACACAGATACGCAGTATTTT.

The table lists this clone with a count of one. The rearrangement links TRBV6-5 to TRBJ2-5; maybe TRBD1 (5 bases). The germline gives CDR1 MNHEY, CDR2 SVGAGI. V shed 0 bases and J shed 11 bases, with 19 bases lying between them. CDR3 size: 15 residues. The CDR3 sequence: CASSYSFARVLEQYF. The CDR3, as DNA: TGTGCCAGCAGTTACTCGTTCGCCAGGGTGTTAGAGCAGTACTTC.

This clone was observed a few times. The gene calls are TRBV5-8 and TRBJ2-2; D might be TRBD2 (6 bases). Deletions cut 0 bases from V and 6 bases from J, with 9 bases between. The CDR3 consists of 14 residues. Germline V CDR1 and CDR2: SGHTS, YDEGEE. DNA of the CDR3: TGTGCCAGCAGCTTGGGACTAGATTCCGGGGAGCTGTTTTTT. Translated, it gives CASSLGLDSGELFF.

The CDR3 loop reads CASKEMAGLMSEQFF. CDR3 sequence (DNA): TGTGCCTCCAAGGAGATGGCAGGTCTAATGAGTGAGCAGTTCTTC. This rearrangement joins TRBV2 to TRBJ2-1; the D is unclear. The CDR3 spans 15 residues. V was shortened by 11 bases and J by 9 bases, with 26 bases between the two germline ends. The V gene's germline CDR1 is SNHLY and CDR2 FYNNEI.

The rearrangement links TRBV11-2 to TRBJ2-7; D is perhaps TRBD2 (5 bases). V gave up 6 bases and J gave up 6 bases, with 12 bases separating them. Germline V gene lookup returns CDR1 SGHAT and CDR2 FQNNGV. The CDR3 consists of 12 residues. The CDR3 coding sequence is TGTGCCAGCAGTGTGGGAGCTGGCGAGCAGTACTTC. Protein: CASSVGAGEQYF.

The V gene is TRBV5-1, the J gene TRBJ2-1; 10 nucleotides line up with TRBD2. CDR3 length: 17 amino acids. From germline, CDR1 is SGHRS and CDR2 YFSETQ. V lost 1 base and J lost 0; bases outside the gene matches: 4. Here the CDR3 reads CASSLLAGGSSYNEQFF. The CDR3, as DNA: TGCGCCAGCAGCTTGTTAGCGGGAGGCTCCTCCTACAATGAGCAGTTCTTC.

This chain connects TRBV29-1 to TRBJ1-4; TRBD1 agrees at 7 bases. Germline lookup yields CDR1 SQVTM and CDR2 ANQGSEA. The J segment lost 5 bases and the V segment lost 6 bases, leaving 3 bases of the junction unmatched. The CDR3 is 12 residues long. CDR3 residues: CSVGTANEKLFF. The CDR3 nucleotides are TGCAGCGTAGGGACAGCAAATGAAAAACTGTTTTTT.

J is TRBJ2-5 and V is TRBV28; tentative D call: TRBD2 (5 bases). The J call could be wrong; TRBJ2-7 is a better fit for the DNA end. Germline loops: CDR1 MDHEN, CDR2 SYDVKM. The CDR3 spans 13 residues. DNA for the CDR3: TGTGCCAGCAGTAGCCGGGACTCCTACGAGCAGTACTTC. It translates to CASSSRDSYEQYF.

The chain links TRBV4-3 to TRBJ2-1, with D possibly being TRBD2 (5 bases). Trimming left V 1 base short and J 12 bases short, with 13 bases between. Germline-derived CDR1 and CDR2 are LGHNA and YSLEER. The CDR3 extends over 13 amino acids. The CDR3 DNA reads TGCGCCAGCAGCCAAGGAAGCTTCGAGGGGCAGTTCTTC. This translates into CASSQGSFEGQFF.

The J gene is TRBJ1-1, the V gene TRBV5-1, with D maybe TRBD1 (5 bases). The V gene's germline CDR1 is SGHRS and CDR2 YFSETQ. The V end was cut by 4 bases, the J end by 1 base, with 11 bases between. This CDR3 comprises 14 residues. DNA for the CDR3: TGCGCCAGCAGCGTAACAGGTTCGAACACTGAAGCTTTCTTT. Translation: CASSVTGSNTEAFF.

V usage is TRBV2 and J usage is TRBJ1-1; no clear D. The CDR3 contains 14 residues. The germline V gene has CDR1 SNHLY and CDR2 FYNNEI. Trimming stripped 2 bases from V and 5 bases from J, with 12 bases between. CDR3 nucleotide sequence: TGTGCCAGCAGTGAACAGGCAGGCCAAACTGAAGCTTTCTTT. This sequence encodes CASSEQAGQTEAFF. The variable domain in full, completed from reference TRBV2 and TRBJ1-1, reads EPEVTQTPSHQVTQMGQEVILRCVPISNHLYFYWYRQILGQKVEFLVSFYNNEISEKSEIFDDQFSVERPDGSNFTLKIRSTKLEDSAMYFCASSEQAGQTEAFFGQGTRLTVV.

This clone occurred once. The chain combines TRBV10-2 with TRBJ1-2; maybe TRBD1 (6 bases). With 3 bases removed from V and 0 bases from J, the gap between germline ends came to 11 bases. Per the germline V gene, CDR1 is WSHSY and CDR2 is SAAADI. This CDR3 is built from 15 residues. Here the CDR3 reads CASSDPGQTNYGYTF. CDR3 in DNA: TGCGCCAGCAGTGACCCGGGACAAACTAACTATGGCTACACCTTC.

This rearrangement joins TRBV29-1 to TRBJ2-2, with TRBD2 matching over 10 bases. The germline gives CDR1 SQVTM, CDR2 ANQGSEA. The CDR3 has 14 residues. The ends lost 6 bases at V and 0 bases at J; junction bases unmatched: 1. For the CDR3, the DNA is TGCAGCGTGGGGACTAGCGCGAACACCGGGGAGCTGTTTTTT. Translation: CSVGTSANTGELFF.

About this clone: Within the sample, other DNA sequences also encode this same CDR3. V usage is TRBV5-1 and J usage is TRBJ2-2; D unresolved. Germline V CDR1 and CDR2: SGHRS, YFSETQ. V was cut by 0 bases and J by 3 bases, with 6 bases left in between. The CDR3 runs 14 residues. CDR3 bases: TGCGCCAGCAGCTTGGGTCTGGACACCGGGGAGCTGTTTTTT. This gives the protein CASSLGLDTGELFF.